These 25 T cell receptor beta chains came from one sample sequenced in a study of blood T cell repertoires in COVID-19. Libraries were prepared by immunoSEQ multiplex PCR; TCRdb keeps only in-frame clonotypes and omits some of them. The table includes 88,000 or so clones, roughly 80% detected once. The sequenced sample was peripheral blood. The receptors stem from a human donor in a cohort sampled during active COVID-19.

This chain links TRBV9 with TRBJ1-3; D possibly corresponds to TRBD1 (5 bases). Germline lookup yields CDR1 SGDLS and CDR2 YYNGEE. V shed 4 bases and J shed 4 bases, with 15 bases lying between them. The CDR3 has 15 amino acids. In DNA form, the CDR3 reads TGTGCCAGCAGCCCCGGGCTGGCAGGGGGAAACACCATATATTTT. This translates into CASSPGLAGGNTIYF.

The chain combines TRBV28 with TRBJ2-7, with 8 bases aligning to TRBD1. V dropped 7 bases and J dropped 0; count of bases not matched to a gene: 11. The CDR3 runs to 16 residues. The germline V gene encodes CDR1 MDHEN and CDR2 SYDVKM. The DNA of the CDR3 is TGTGCCAGCAAAACGGACAGGGAACGGATCTCCTACGAGCAGTACTTC. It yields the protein CASKTDRERISYEQYF.

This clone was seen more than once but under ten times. For the CDR3, the DNA is TGTGCCAGCGCCCGGGACTCCAGGCCCGGGGATGGCTACACCTTC. Translation: CASARDSRPGDGYTF. This chain links TRBV2 with TRBJ1-2; D perhaps matches TRBD1 (5 bases). Germline V lookup: CDR1 SNHLY, CDR2 FYNNEI. This CDR3 has 15 residues. V lost 8 bases and J 6 bases, leaving 22 bases between the germline ends.

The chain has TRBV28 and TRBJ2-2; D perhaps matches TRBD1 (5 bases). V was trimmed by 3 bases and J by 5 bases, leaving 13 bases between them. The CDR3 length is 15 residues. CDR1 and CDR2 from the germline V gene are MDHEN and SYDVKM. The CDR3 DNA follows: TGTGCCAGCAGTTTTGCACAGGCAGGAACCGGGGAGCTGTTTTTT. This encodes CASSFAQAGTGELFF.

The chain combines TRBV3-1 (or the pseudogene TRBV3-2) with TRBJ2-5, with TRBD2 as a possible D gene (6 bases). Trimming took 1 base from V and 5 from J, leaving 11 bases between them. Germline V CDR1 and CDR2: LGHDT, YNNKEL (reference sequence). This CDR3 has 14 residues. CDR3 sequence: CASSQGTLAETQYF. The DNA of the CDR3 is TGTGCCAGCAGCCAAGGGACTCTAGCGGAGACCCAGTACTTC.

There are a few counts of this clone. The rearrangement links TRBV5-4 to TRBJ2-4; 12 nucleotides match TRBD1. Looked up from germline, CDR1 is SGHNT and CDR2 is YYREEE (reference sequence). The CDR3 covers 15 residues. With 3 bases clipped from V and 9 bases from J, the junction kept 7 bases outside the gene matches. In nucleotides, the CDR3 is TGTGCCAGCAGCTCGGGACAGGGGGCGCGGGTCATTCAGTACTTC. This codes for CASSSGQGARVIQYF.

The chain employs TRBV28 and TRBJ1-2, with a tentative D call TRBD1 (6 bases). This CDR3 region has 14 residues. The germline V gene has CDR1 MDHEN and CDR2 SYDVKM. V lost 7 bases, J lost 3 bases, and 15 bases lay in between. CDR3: CASTTDRRHYGYTF. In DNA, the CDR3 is TGTGCCAGCACTACTGACAGGCGTCACTATGGCTACACCTTC.

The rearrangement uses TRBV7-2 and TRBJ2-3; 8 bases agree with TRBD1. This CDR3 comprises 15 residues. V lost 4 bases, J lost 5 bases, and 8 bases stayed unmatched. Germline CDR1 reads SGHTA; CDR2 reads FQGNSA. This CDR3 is CASSSRTGLLDTQYF. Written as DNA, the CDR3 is TGTGCCAGCAGCTCCCGGACAGGGTTATTAGATACGCAGTATTTT.

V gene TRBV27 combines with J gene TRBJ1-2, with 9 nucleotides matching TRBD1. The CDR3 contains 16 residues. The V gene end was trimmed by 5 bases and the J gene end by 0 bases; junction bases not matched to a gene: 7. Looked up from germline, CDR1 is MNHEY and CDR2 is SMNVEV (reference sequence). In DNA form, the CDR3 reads TGTGCCAGCAGTCCCATCCGGACAGGGGCTAACTATGGCTACACCTTC. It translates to CASSPIRTGANYGYTF.

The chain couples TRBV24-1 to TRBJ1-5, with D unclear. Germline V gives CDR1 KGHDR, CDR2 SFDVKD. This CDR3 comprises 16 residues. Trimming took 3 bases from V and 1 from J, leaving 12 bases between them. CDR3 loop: CATSDPTPGSNQPQHF. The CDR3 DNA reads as TGTGCCACCAGTGATCCTACCCCGGGGAGCAATCAGCCCCAGCATTTT.

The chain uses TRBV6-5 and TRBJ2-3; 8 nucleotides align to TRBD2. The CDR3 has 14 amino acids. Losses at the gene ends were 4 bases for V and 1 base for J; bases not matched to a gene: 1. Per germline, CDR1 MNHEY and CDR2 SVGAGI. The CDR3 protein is CASSFGGGTDTQYF. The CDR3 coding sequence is TGTGCCAGCAGTTTCGGGGGGGGCACAGATACGCAGTATTTT.

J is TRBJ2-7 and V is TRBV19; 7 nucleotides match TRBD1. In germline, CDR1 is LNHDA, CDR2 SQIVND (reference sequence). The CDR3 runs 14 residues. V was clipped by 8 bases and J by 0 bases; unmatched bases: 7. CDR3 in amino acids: CASSGQVSSYEQYF. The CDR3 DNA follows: TGTGCCAGTTCTGGACAGGTCTCCTCCTACGAGCAGTACTTC.

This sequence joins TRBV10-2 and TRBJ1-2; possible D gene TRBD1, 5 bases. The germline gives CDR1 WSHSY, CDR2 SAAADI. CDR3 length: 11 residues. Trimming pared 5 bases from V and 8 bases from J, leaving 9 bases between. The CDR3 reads CASSSTGGYTF. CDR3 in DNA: TGCGCCAGCAGTTCCACAGGAGGCTACACCTTC.

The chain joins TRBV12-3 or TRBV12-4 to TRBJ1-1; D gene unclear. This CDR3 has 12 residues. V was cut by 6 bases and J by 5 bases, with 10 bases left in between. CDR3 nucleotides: TGTGCCAGCAGCGACCAGAGGACTGAAGCTTTCTTT. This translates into CASSDQRTEAFF.

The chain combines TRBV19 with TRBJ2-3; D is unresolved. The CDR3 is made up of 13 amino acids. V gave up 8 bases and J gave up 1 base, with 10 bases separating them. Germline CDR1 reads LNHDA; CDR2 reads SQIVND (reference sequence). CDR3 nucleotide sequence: TGTGCCAGTTCTCACAGCCGCACAGATACGCAGTATTTT. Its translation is CASSHSRTDTQYF.

The CDR3 region is CATASQGSIYGYTF. CDR3 DNA sequence: TGTGCCACCGCATCCCAGGGTTCGATATATGGCTACACCTTC. V gene TRBV28 combines with J gene TRBJ1-2; possible D gene TRBD1, 5 bases. This CDR3 comprises 14 residues. Germline V gene data show CDR1 as MDHEN and CDR2 as SYDVKM. Between the trimmed V and J ends, which lost 10 bases and 5 bases, there was a span of 20 bases.

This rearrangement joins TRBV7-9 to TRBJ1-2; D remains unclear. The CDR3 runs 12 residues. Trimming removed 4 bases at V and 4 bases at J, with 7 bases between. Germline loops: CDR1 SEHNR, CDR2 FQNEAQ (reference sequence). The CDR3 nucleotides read TGTGCCAGCAGCTCAGGATCCTATGGCTACACCTTC. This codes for CASSSGSYGYTF. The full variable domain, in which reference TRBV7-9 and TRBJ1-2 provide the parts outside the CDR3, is DTGVSQNPRHKITKRGQNVTFRCDPISEHNRLYWYRQTLGQGPEFLTYFQNEAQLEKSRLLSDRFSAERPKGSFSTLEIQRTEQGDSAMYLCASSSGSYGYTFGSGTRLTVV.

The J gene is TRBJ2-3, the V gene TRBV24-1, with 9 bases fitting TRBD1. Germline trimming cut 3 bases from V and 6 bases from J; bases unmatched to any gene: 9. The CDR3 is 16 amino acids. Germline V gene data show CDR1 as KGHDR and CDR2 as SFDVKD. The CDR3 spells CATSDPGQGQGDTQYF. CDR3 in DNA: TGTGCCACCAGTGATCCCGGACAGGGGCAGGGGGATACGCAGTATTTT.

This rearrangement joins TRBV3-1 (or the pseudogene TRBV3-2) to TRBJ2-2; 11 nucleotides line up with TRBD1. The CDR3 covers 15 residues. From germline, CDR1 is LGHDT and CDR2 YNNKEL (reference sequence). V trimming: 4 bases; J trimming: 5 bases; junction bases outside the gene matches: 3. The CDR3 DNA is TGTGCCAGCAGCCCGGGACAGGGGGTAACCGGGGAGCTGTTTTTT. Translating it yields CASSPGQGVTGELFF.

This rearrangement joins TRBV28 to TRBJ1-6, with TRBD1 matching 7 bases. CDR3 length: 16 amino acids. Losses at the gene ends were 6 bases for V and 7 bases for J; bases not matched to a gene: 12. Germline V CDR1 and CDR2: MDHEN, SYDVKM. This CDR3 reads CASSTALQGRNSPLHF. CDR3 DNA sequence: TGTGCCAGCAGCACCGCATTACAGGGGCGGAATTCACCCCTCCACTTT.

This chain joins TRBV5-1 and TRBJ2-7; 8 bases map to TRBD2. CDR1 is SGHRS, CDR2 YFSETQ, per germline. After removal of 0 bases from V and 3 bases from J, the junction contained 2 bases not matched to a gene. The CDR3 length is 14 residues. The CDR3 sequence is CASSLVGTSYEQYF. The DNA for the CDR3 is TGCGCCAGCAGCTTGGTAGGGACTAGCTACGAGCAGTACTTC. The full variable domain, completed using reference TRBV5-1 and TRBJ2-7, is KAGVTQTPRYLIKTRGQQVTLSCSPISGHRSVSWYQQTPGQGLQFLFEYFSETQRNKGNFPGRFSGRQFSNSRSEMNVSTLELGDSALYLCASSLVGTSYEQYFGPGTRLTVT.

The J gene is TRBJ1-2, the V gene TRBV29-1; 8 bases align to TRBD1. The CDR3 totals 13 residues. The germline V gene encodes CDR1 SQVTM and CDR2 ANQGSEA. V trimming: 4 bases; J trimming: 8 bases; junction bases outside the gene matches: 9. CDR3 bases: TGCAGCGTTGTTCCAGTGACAGGGGACGGCTACACCTTC. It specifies CSVVPVTGDGYTF.

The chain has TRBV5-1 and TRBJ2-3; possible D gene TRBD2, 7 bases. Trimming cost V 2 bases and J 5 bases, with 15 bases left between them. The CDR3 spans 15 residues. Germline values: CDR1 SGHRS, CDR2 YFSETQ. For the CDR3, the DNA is TGCGCCAGCAGCTTCTTGGGGGGGCCAGGAGATACGCAGTATTTT. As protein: CASSFLGGPGDTQYF.

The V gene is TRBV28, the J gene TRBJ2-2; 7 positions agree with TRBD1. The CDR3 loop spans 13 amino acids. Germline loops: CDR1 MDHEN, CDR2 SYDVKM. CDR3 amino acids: CTTRDSKTGELFF. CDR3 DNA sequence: TGTACCACCCGGGACAGCAAAACCGGGGAGCTGTTTTTT.

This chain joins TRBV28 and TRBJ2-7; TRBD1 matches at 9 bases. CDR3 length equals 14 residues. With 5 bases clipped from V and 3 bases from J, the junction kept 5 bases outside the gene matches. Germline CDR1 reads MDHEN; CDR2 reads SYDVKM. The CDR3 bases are TGTGCCAGCAGTCAACCGGGACAGGGCTACGAGCAGTACTTC. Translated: CASSQPGQGYEQYF.